This T cell receptor beta chain appears in the sequencing data of a study of blood T cells in healthy people across ages. Findings of the study overall: Long-lived donors had more naive CD4+ cells and higher diversity than aged donors. Older age went with lower TCR beta diversity per million T cells, in a roughly linear way. Strongly correlated with naive T cell percentage was TCR beta diversity.

Comments on this clonotype: Antigen unknown.

At least 6 micrograms of total RNA were extracted per sample. Using a J-beta primer mix together with a sample-barcoded 5' primer, a second PCR was run for about 7 to 12 cycles. Via MiXCR, TCRdb re-called the 5' RACE reads, giving one row per CDR3 protein. Altogether hundreds of thousands of distinct CDR3 sequences are present, 25% to 30% being singletons, with the ten largest covering about 15%. The V gene lost 4 bases and the J gene lost 6 bases, with 16 bases spanning the gap. The CDR3 contains 14 residues. The germline gives CDR1 DFQATT, CDR2 SNEGSKA (reference sequence). The chain combines TRBV20-1 with TRBJ1-5, with a weak D call TRBD1 (6 bases). The TCR originated in a woman aged 80 or older in good health. The sample consisted of blood. CDR3 amino acids: CSATRLKGGQPQHF. The CDR3 DNA sequence: TGCAGTGCTACGAGGCTAAAGGGGGGTCAGCCCCAGCATTTT.